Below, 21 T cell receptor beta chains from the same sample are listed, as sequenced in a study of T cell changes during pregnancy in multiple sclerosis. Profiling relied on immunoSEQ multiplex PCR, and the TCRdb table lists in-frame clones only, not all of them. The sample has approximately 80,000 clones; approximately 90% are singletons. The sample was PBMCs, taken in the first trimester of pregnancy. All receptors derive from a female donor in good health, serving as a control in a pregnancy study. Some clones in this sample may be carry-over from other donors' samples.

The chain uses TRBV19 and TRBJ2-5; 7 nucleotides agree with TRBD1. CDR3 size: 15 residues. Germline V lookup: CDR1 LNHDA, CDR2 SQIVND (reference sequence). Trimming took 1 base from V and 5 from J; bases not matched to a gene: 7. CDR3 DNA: TGTGCCAGTAGTATAGTAAGGGGGCAAGTGGAGACCCAGTACTTC. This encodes CASSIVRGQVETQYF.

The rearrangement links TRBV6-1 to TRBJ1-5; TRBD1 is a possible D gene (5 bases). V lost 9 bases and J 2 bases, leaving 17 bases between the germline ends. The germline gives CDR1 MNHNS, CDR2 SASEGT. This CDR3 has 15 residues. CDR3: CASSFTGGGNQPQHF. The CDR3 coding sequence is TGTGCCAGTTCCTTTACCGGGGGAGGCAATCAGCCCCAGCATTTT.

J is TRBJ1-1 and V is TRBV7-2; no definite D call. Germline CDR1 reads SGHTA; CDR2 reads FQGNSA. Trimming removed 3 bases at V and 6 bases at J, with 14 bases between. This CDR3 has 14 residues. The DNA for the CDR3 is TGTGCCAGCAGCTTTGGTCTCGCGCGGGCTGAAGCTTTCTTT. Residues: CASSFGLARAEAFF.

In nucleotides, the CDR3 is TGCGCCAGCCGTAGGGCATCCTCTAGCGGGAGCTCCTACAATGAGCAGTTCTTC. Its protein is CASRRASSSGSSYNEQFF. V usage is TRBV5-1 and J usage is TRBJ2-1, with 10 bases that match TRBD2. CDR3 length: 18 amino acids. Germline CDR1 is SGHRS and CDR2 is YFSETQ. J was trimmed by 0 bases and V by 7 bases; bases with no gene match: 13.

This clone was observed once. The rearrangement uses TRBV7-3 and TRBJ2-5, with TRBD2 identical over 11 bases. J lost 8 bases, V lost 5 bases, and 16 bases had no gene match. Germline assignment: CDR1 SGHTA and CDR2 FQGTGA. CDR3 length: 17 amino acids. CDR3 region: CASSPTGTSGQRGTQYF. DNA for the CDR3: TGTGCCAGCAGCCCCACCGGGACTAGCGGACAAAGGGGAACCCAGTACTTC.

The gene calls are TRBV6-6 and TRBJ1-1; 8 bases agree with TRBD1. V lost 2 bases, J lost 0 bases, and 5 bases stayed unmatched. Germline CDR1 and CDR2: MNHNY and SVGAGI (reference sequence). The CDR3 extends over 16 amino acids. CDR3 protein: CASSYPGQAMNTEAFF. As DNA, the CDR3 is TGTGCCAGCAGTTACCCGGGACAGGCCATGAACACTGAAGCTTTCTTT.

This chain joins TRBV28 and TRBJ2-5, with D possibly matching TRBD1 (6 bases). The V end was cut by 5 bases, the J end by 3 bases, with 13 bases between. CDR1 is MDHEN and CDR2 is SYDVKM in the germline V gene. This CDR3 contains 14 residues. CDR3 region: CASSAEDREETQYF. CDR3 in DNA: TGTGCCAGCAGTGCCGAGGACAGAGAAGAGACCCAGTACTTC.

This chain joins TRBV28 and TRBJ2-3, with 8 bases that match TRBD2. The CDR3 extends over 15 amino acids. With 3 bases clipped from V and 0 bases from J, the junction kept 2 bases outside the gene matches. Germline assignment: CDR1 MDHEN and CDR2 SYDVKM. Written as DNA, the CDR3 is TGTGCCAGCAGTTTGCTAGCGGGTAGCACAGATACGCAGTATTTT. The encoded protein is CASSLLAGSTDTQYF.

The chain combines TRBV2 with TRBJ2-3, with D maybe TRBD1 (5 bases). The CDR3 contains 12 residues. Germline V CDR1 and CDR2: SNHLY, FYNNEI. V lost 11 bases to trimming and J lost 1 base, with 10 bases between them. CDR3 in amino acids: CAGGHRTDTQYF. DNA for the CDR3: TGTGCCGGCGGACACCGCACAGATACGCAGTATTTT. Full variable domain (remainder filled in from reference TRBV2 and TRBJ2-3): EPEVTQTPSHQVTQMGQEVILRCVPISNHLYFYWYRQILGQKVEFLVSFYNNEISEKSEIFDDQFSVERPDGSNFTLKIRSTKLEDSAMYFCAGGHRTDTQYFGPGTRLTVL.

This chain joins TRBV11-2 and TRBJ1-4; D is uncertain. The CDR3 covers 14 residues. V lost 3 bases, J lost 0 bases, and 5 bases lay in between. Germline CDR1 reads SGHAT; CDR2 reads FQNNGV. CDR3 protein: CASSLTATNEKLFF. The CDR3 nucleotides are TGTGCCAGCAGCTTGACTGCAACTAATGAAAAACTGTTTTTT.

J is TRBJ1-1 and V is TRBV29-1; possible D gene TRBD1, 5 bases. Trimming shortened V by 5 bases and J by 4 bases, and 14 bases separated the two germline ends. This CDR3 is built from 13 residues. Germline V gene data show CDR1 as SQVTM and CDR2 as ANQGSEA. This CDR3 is CSVRVTEATEAFF. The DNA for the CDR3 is TGCAGCGTTAGAGTGACAGAGGCCACTGAAGCTTTCTTT.

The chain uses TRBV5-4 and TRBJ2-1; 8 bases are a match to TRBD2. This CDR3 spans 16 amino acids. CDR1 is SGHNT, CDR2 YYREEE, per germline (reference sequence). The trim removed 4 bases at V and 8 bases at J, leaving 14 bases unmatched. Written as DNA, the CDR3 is TGTGCCAGCAGCGGAGCGGGAGTGTTAATGGGCGATGAGCAGTTCTTC. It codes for CASSGAGVLMGDEQFF.

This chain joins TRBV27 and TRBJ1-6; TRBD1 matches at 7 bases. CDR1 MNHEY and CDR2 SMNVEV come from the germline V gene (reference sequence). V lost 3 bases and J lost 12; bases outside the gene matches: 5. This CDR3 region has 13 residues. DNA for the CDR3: TGTGCCAGCAGTTTTCGGCCAGGGGGACCCCTCCACTTT. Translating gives CASSFRPGGPLHF.

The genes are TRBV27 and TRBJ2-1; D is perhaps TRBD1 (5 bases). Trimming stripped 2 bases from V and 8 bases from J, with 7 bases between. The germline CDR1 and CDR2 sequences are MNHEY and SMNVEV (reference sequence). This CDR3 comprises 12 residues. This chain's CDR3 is CASSLVGHEQFF. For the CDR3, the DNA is TGTGCCAGCAGTTTAGTGGGGCATGAGCAGTTCTTC.

The CDR3 DNA is TGTGCCAGCTCACATCGGGACAGGGGTGCCGGGGAGCTGTTTTTT. It codes for CASSHRDRGAGELFF. The chain uses TRBV18 and TRBJ2-2, with TRBD1 matching over 10 bases. Looked up from germline, CDR1 is KGHSH and CDR2 is LQKENI. The CDR3 is 15 amino acids. The junction had 5 bases not matched to a gene; V was cut back by 4 bases and J by 6 bases.

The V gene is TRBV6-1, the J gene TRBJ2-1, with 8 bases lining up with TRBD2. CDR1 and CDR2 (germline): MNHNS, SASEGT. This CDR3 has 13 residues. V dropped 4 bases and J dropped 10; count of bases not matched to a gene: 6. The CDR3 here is CASSVAGGPEQFF. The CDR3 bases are TGTGCCAGCAGTGTCGCGGGGGGACCGGAGCAGTTCTTC.

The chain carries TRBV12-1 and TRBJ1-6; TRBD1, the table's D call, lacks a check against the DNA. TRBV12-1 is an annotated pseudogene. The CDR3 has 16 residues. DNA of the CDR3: TGTGCCAGCAGCTTCGAGACAGGGGTGATTGATTCACCCCTCCACTTT. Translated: CASSFETGVIDSPLHF.

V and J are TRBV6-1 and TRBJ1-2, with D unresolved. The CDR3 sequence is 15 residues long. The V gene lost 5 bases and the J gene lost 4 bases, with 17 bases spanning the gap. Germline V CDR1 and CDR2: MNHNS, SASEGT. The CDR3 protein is CASSPPSDNPYGYTF. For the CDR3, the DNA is TGTGCCAGCAGTCCCCCCTCCGACAACCCCTATGGCTACACCTTC.

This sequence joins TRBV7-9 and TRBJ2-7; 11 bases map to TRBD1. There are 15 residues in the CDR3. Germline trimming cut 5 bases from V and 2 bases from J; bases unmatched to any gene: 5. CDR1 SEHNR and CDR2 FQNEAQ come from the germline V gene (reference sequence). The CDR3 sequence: CASSRDRGVTYEQYF. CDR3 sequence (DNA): TGTGCCAGCAGCCGGGACAGGGGGGTAACCTACGAGCAGTACTTC. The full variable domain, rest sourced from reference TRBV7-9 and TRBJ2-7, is DTGVSQNPRHKITKRGQNVTFRCDPISEHNRLYWYRQTLGQGPEFLTYFQNEAQLEKSRLLSDRFSAERPKGSFSTLEIQRTEQGDSAMYLCASSRDRGVTYEQYFGPGTRLTVT.

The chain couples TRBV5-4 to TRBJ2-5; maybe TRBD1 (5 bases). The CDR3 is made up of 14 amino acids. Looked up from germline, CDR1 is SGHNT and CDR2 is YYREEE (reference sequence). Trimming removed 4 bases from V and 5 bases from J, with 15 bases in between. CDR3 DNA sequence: TGTGCCAGCAGCCTAGGGGTAGTCGTGGAGACCCAGTACTTC. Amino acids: CASSLGVVVETQYF. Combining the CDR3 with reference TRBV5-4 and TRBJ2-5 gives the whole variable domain ETGVTQSPTHLIKTRGQQVTLRCSSQSGHNTVSWYQQALGQGPQFIFQYYREEENGRGNFPPRFSGLQFPNYSSELNVNALELDDSALYLCASSLGVVVETQYFGPGTRLLVL.

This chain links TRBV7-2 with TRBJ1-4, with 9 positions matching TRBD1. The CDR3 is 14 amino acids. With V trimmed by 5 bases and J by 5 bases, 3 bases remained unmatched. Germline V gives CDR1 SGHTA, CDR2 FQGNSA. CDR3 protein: CASSPGTGNEKLFF. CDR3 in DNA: TGTGCCAGCAGCCCCGGGACAGGGAATGAAAAACTGTTTTTT.